Listed below are T cell receptor beta chains from one sample, sequenced in a study of T cell responses to AZD1222 COVID-19 vaccine. Using immunoSEQ multiplex PCR, the repertoire was profiled, and TCRdb retains in-frame clones only, with some absent. The sample lists approximately 200,000 clones, 87% occurring once. The sample consisted of peripheral blood, taken on day 0 of MenACWY control vaccination. These receptors came from an adult in good health. Both conserved end residues are part of each CDR3. The D gene is left open where the match is weak. The listing skips clone size in some rows; elsewhere it reads once, few, many or a size class.

CDR3 length: 14; clone size: -; J gene: TRBJ1-2; D gene: -; V gene: TRBV4-1; CDR3 DNA: TGCGCCAGCAGCCAGGACCGGGAACTACGTGGCTACACCTTC; CDR3 protein: CASSQDRELRGYTF
CDR3 length: 14; clone size: -; J gene: TRBJ2-3; D gene: -; V gene: TRBV6-1; CDR3 DNA: TGTGCCAGCAGTGAAGGATGGGGCCCAGATACGCAGTATTTT; CDR3 protein: CASSEGWGPDTQYF
CDR3 length: 14; clone size: -; J gene: TRBJ2-5; D gene: TRBD1; V gene: TRBV29-1; CDR3 DNA: TGCAGCGCCGGGACAGGGGTTGCCCAAGAGACCCAGTACTTC; CDR3 protein: CSAGTGVAQETQYF
CDR3 length: 16; clone size: once; J gene: TRBJ2-7; D gene: -; V gene: TRBV11-2; CDR3 DNA: TGTGCCAGCAGCTTTCCCTCGACGGGAATTGACTACGAGCAGTACTTC; CDR3 protein: CASSFPSTGIDYEQYF
CDR3 length: 19; clone size: -; J gene: TRBJ2-1; D gene: -; V gene: TRBV27; CDR3 DNA: TGTGCCAGCAGTTTAATGGGCGTCGACCAGCGACATTACCGGAATGAGCAGTTCTTC; CDR3 protein: CASSLMGVDQRHYRNEQFF
CDR3 length: 15; clone size: -; J gene: TRBJ2-2; D gene: TRBD2; V gene: TRBV5-4; CDR3 DNA: TGTGCCAGCAGCTTGCGGAGCGGGAGCGGCGGGGAGCTGTTTTTT; CDR3 protein: CASSLRSGSGGELFF
CDR3 length: 15; clone size: -; J gene: TRBJ2-3; D gene: TRBD2; V gene: TRBV10-3; CDR3 DNA: TGTGCCATCAGTGATATAGCGGGGGGATCAGATACGCAGTATTTT; CDR3 protein: CAISDIAGGSDTQYF
CDR3 length: 15; clone size: -; J gene: TRBJ1-3; D gene: -; V gene: TRBV6-5; CDR3 DNA: TGTGCCAGCAGTTACTCGACAGGTCAGGGAAACACCATATATTTT; CDR3 protein: CASSYSTGQGNTIYF
CDR3 length: 11; clone size: -; J gene: TRBJ2-2; D gene: -; V gene: TRBV30; CDR3 DNA: TGTGCCTGGAGCGGGGCCGGGGAGCTGTTTTTT; CDR3 protein: CAWSGAGELFF
CDR3 length: 12; clone size: -; J gene: TRBJ2-2; D gene: -; V gene: TRBV5-8; CDR3 DNA: TGTGCCAGCACCCAGTACACCGGGGAGCTGTTTTTT; CDR3 protein: CASTQYTGELFF
CDR3 length: 11; clone size: once; J gene: TRBJ2-5; D gene: -; V gene: TRBV5-3; CDR3 DNA: TGTGCCAGAAGCGCCGGACAGACCCAGTACTTC; CDR3 protein: CARSAGQTQYF
CDR3 length: 15; clone size: -; J gene: TRBJ2-7; D gene: TRBD1; V gene: TRBV5-1; CDR3 DNA: TGCGCCAGCAGCTGGAGGACAGGGGGAGGAAACGAGCAGTACTTC; CDR3 protein: CASSWRTGGGNEQYF
CDR3 length: 15; clone size: -; J gene: TRBJ2-1; D gene: -; V gene: TRBV4-3; CDR3 DNA: TGCGCCACCGCCCCTGGCGGCAGCTCCTACAATGAGCAGTTCTTC; CDR3 protein: CATAPGGSSYNEQFF
CDR3 length: 15; clone size: -; J gene: TRBJ1-1; D gene: -; V gene: TRBV4-1; CDR3 DNA: TGCGCCAGCAGCCGAACACAGGGTGGTCGGACTGAAGCTTTCTTT; CDR3 protein: CASSRTQGGRTEAFF
CDR3 length: 13; clone size: -; J gene: TRBJ1-1; D gene: -; V gene: TRBV7-3; CDR3 DNA: TGTGCCAGCAGACTCAACACGAACACTGAAGCTTTCTTT; CDR3 protein: CASRLNTNTEAFF
CDR3 length: 14; clone size: -; J gene: TRBJ1-5; D gene: -; V gene: TRBV6-2/TRBV6-3; CDR3 DNA: TGTGCCAGCAGCGAGGGCGATAGCAATCAGCCCCAGCATTTT; CDR3 protein: CASSEGDSNQPQHF
CDR3 length: 12; clone size: few; J gene: TRBJ1-2; D gene: -; V gene: TRBV2; CDR3 DNA: TGTGCCAGCAGTACAGCGGAAGGGGGCTACACCTTC; CDR3 protein: CASSTAEGGYTF
CDR3 length: 13; clone size: -; J gene: TRBJ2-7; D gene: -; V gene: TRBV30; CDR3 DNA: TGTGCCTGGAGCCCCTCGACCTCGCACGAGCAGTACTTC; CDR3 protein: CAWSPSTSHEQYF
CDR3 length: 13; clone size: -; J gene: TRBJ2-5; D gene: -; V gene: TRBV9; CDR3 DNA: TGTGCCAGCAGCGCCGCTAGTAGGGAGACCCAGTACTTC; CDR3 protein: CASSAASRETQYF
CDR3 length: 13; clone size: -; J gene: TRBJ1-5; D gene: -; V gene: TRBV25-1; CDR3 DNA: TGTGCCAGCAGTGAACAAGCTGGTCTGCCCCAGCATTTT; CDR3 protein: CASSEQAGLPQHF
CDR3 length: 13; clone size: -; J gene: TRBJ1-6; D gene: TRBD1; V gene: TRBV30; CDR3 DNA: TGTGCCTGGAGTTTTCAGGGGGAATCACCCCTCCACTTT; CDR3 protein: CAWSFQGESPLHF
CDR3 length: 13; clone size: -; J gene: TRBJ1-2; D gene: -; V gene: TRBV3-1/TRBV3-2; CDR3 DNA: TGTGCCAGCAGCCAAGATCTTTCCTATGGCTACACCTTC; CDR3 protein: CASSQDLSYGYTF
CDR3 length: 16; clone size: -; J gene: TRBJ1-2; D gene: -; V gene: TRBV10-3; CDR3 DNA: TGTGCCATCAGTGAGCCAAAGACAGAGACTAACTATGGCTACACCTTC; CDR3 protein: CAISEPKTETNYGYTF
CDR3 length: 15; clone size: -; J gene: TRBJ2-7; D gene: -; V gene: TRBV4-2; CDR3 DNA: TGTGCCAGCAGCCAAGAGGCAGGGCCGCTCGGCGAGCAGTACTTC; CDR3 protein: CASSQEAGPLGEQYF
CDR3 length: 15; clone size: few; J gene: TRBJ1-4; D gene: TRBD1; V gene: TRBV2; CDR3 DNA: TGTGCCAGCAGAGCGTCGGGACAGGGGCCAGAAAAACTGTTTTTT; CDR3 protein: CASRASGQGPEKLFF
CDR3 length: 15; clone size: -; J gene: TRBJ2-1; D gene: TRBD2; V gene: TRBV27; CDR3 DNA: TGTGCCAGCAGTTTGACTAGCGGGGGTTACAATGAGCAGTTCTTC; CDR3 protein: CASSLTSGGYNEQFF
CDR3 length: 16; clone size: -; J gene: TRBJ2-7; D gene: -; V gene: TRBV9; CDR3 DNA: TGTGCCAGCAGCGACCCCGGGGGGAGGGGGTCCTACGAGCAGTACTTC; CDR3 protein: CASSDPGGRGSYEQYF